These T cell receptor beta chains were read from a single sample in a study of memory B cells and T cells in multiple sclerosis. Sequencing used immunoSEQ multiplex PCR; TCRdb keeps in-frame clones, though not all of them. The table lists 46,000 or so clones, about four fifths of them singletons, with 0.85% to 1.3% in the top ten. Antigens of these TCRs are unknown. Sequenced sample: PBMCs from blood kept in culture. These receptor sequences come from a human donor with multiple sclerosis. The CDR3 runs from the conserved cysteine through the conserved F or W. A D gene is named only where the DNA matches it firmly. Clone size is not always given. Where it is, it says once, few, many or a class for expanded clones.

abundance: once; j_gene: TRBJ1-5; v_gene: TRBV27; d_gene: .; CDR3aa: CASPLERVIYQPQHF; CDR3nt: TGTGCCAGCCCCCTGGAGAGGGTTATTTATCAGCCCCAGCATTTT
abundance: once; j_gene: TRBJ2-3; v_gene: TRBV7-6; d_gene: .; CDR3aa: CASSLSGPPADTQYF; CDR3nt: TGTGCCAGCAGCTTGAGCGGTCCCCCGGCAGATACGCAGTATTTT
abundance: .; j_gene: TRBJ1-2; v_gene: TRBV28; d_gene: TRBD1; CDR3aa: CASRQGQEHYTF; CDR3nt: TGTGCCAGCAGACAGGGACAGGAGCACTACACCTTC
abundance: .; j_gene: TRBJ2-5; v_gene: TRBV29-1; d_gene: .; CDR3aa: CSVYGTLDGETQYF; CDR3nt: TGCAGCGTTTATGGGACGTTGGATGGAGAGACCCAGTACTTC
abundance: .; j_gene: TRBJ2-5; v_gene: TRBV19; d_gene: .; CDR3aa: CASSMVVSPEGTQYF; CDR3nt: TGTGCCAGTAGTATGGTTGTATCCCCCGAAGGGACCCAGTACTTC
abundance: .; j_gene: TRBJ2-7; v_gene: TRBV7-8; d_gene: TRBD2; CDR3aa: CASSLRGGLHLAYF; CDR3nt: TGTGCCAGCAGTCTCCGGGGGGGACTGCACTTGGCGTACTTC
abundance: .; j_gene: TRBJ2-1; v_gene: TRBV11-2; d_gene: .; CDR3aa: CASSFADGYNEQFF; CDR3nt: TGTGCCAGCAGCTTCGCGGACGGTTACAATGAGCAGTTCTTC
abundance: .; j_gene: TRBJ1-2; v_gene: TRBV30; d_gene: TRBD1; CDR3aa: CAWEGGGNYGYTF; CDR3nt: TGTGCCTGGGAAGGGGGCGGTAACTATGGCTACACCTTC
abundance: .; j_gene: TRBJ1-2; v_gene: TRBV30; d_gene: .; CDR3aa: CAWSVQDNYGYTF; CDR3nt: TGTGCCTGGAGTGTACAAGATAACTATGGCTACACCTTC
abundance: .; j_gene: TRBJ1-5; v_gene: TRBV13; d_gene: .; CDR3aa: CASSSGGNGRNQPQHF; CDR3nt: TGTGCCAGCAGCAGCGGGGGGAACGGGCGGAATCAGCCCCAGCATTTT
abundance: .; j_gene: TRBJ1-4; v_gene: TRBV7-9; d_gene: TRBD1; CDR3aa: CASSVGQISTNEKLFF; CDR3nt: TGTGCCAGCAGCGTGGGACAGATCTCAACTAATGAAAAACTGTTTTTT
abundance: .; j_gene: TRBJ1-4; v_gene: TRBV19; d_gene: .; CDR3aa: CASSIRRGYNEKLFF; CDR3nt: TGTGCCAGTAGTATCCGCAGGGGATATAATGAAAAACTGTTTTTT
abundance: .; j_gene: TRBJ1-5; v_gene: TRBV5-1; d_gene: TRBD1; CDR3aa: CASRRGTDGAQHF; CDR3nt: TGCGCCAGCAGACGGGGGACAGACGGAGCCCAGCATTTT
abundance: .; j_gene: TRBJ1-1; v_gene: TRBV6-5; d_gene: .; CDR3aa: CASKTNRVSFEAFF; CDR3nt: TGTGCCAGCAAAACAAACAGGGTTTCTTTTGAAGCTTTCTTT
abundance: .; j_gene: TRBJ1-2; v_gene: TRBV30; d_gene: TRBD1; CDR3aa: CAWSAGQAADGYGYTF; CDR3nt: TGTGCCTGGAGTGCGGGACAGGCGGCTGACGGCTATGGCTACACCTTC
abundance: once; j_gene: TRBJ1-6; v_gene: TRBV7-8; d_gene: TRBD1; CDR3aa: CASSATDRGNSPLHF; CDR3nt: TGTGCCAGCAGCGCGACGGACAGGGGGAATTCACCCCTCCACTTT
abundance: once; j_gene: TRBJ1-6; v_gene: TRBV14; d_gene: .; CDR3aa: CASSQDRVVNSPLHF; CDR3nt: TGTGCCAGCAGCCAAGACAGGGTGGTTAATTCACCCCTCCACTTT
abundance: .; j_gene: TRBJ1-1; v_gene: TRBV28; d_gene: .; CDR3aa: CASSPRRAGTEAFF; CDR3nt: TGTGCCAGCAGTCCCCGCAGGGCGGGCACTGAAGCTTTCTTT
abundance: .; j_gene: TRBJ1-2; v_gene: TRBV6-5; d_gene: .; CDR3aa: CASSYRDKRGGYTF; CDR3nt: TGTGCCAGCAGTTACCGGGACAAACGTGGCGGCTACACCTTC
abundance: .; j_gene: TRBJ2-7; v_gene: TRBV19; d_gene: .; CDR3aa: CASSIGINYEQYF; CDR3nt: TGTGCCAGCTCTATCGGGATTAACTACGAGCAGTACTTC
abundance: .; j_gene: TRBJ2-2; v_gene: TRBV6-5; d_gene: TRBD1; CDR3aa: CASSLQGTGTGELFF; CDR3nt: TGTGCCAGCAGTTTACAAGGGACAGGGACCGGGGAGCTGTTTTTT
abundance: .; j_gene: TRBJ2-5; v_gene: TRBV19; d_gene: TRBD1; CDR3aa: CASWDRSQETQYF; CDR3nt: TGTGCCAGTTGGGACAGGTCCCAAGAGACCCAGTACTTC
abundance: .; j_gene: TRBJ2-1; v_gene: TRBV25-1; d_gene: .; CDR3aa: CASSPSGLGEQFF; CDR3nt: TGTGCCAGCAGTCCCTCGGGTCTCGGTGAGCAGTTCTTC
abundance: .; j_gene: TRBJ2-7; v_gene: TRBV10-1; d_gene: .; CDR3aa: CASSDQRGYEQYF; CDR3nt: TGCGCCAGCAGTGATCAGAGGGGCTACGAGCAGTACTTC
abundance: once; j_gene: TRBJ2-7; v_gene: TRBV6-5; d_gene: .; CDR3aa: CASSYFGPPYEQYF; CDR3nt: TGTGCCAGCAGTTACTTTGGCCCTCCCTACGAGCAGTACTTC
abundance: .; j_gene: TRBJ2-7; v_gene: TRBV25-1; d_gene: .; CDR3aa: CASRNLYEQYF; CDR3nt: TGTGCCAGCAGGAACCTCTACGAGCAGTACTTC
abundance: .; j_gene: TRBJ1-5; v_gene: TRBV7-8; d_gene: .; CDR3aa: CASSYRFNQPQHF; CDR3nt: TGTGCCAGCAGCTACAGGTTCAATCAGCCCCAGCATTTT
abundance: .; j_gene: TRBJ2-3; v_gene: TRBV7-9; d_gene: .; CDR3aa: CASSLWGTDTQYF; CDR3nt: TGTGCCAGCAGCTTATGGGGCACAGATACGCAGTATTTT
abundance: .; j_gene: TRBJ2-3; v_gene: TRBV6-4; d_gene: TRBD2; CDR3aa: CASSELAGGDTQYF; CDR3nt: TGTGCCAGCAGTGAGCTAGCGGGGGGAGATACGCAGTATTTT
abundance: .; j_gene: TRBJ1-4; v_gene: TRBV4-2; d_gene: .; CDR3aa: CASSLVKNEKLFF; CDR3nt: TGTGCCAGCAGCTTGGTCAAAAATGAAAAACTGTTTTTT
abundance: .; j_gene: TRBJ1-1; v_gene: TRBV6-5; d_gene: .; CDR3aa: CASSYANMNTEAFF; CDR3nt: TGTGCCAGCAGTTACGCTAATATGAACACTGAAGCTTTCTTT
abundance: .; j_gene: TRBJ2-2; v_gene: TRBV9; d_gene: TRBD1; CDR3aa: CASSDHLYRGQDTGELFF; CDR3nt: TGTGCCAGCAGCGACCATCTTTACAGGGGCCAAGACACCGGGGAGCTGTTTTTT
abundance: .; j_gene: TRBJ2-7; v_gene: TRBV15; d_gene: TRBD2; CDR3aa: CATSRVGLGNSYEQYF; CDR3nt: TGTGCCACCAGCAGAGTCGGACTAGGCAACTCCTACGAGCAGTACTTC
abundance: .; j_gene: TRBJ1-1; v_gene: TRBV30; d_gene: .; CDR3aa: CAWSVVGTNGEAFF; CDR3nt: TGTGCCTGGAGTGTAGTAGGGACGAACGGTGAAGCTTTCTTT
abundance: .; j_gene: TRBJ2-1; v_gene: TRBV6-5; d_gene: TRBD2; CDR3aa: CASRLAGWDEQFF; CDR3nt: TGTGCCAGCAGGCTAGCGGGTTGGGATGAGCAGTTCTTC
abundance: .; j_gene: TRBJ1-2; v_gene: TRBV28; d_gene: .; CDR3aa: CASSLRGGGYGYTF; CDR3nt: TGTGCCAGCAGTTTACGTGGCGGTGGCTATGGCTACACCTTC
abundance: few; j_gene: TRBJ1-2; v_gene: TRBV21-1; d_gene: .; CDR3aa: CASSSLGTDSYGYTF; CDR3nt: TGTGCCAGCAGCTCACTCGGCACGGACTCCTATGGCTACACCTTC
abundance: .; j_gene: TRBJ1-2; v_gene: TRBV7-9; d_gene: TRBD1; CDR3aa: CASSLGTGNNGYTF; CDR3nt: TGTGCCAGCAGCTTAGGGACAGGGAATAATGGCTACACCTTC
abundance: .; j_gene: TRBJ1-2; v_gene: TRBV6-1; d_gene: .; CDR3aa: CASSSRTNYGYTF; CDR3nt: TGTGCCAGCAGTTCACGGACCAACTATGGCTACACCTTC
abundance: .; j_gene: TRBJ2-4; v_gene: TRBV19; d_gene: TRBD2; CDR3aa: CASSPSWEGLNIQYF; CDR3nt: TGTGCCAGTAGTCCATCGTGGGAGGGTTTGAACATTCAGTACTTC
abundance: .; j_gene: TRBJ2-2; v_gene: TRBV2; d_gene: .; CDR3aa: CASSEAPLSTFNTGELFF; CDR3nt: TGTGCCAGCAGTGAAGCGCCGTTATCCACATTTAACACCGGGGAGCTGTTTTTT
abundance: .; j_gene: TRBJ1-1; v_gene: TRBV7-2; d_gene: .; CDR3aa: CASSLGGDTEAFF; CDR3nt: TGTGCCAGCAGCTTGGGGGGTGACACTGAAGCTTTCTTT
abundance: .; j_gene: TRBJ1-2; v_gene: TRBV19; d_gene: TRBD1; CDR3aa: CASSIGQGRGYTF; CDR3nt: TGTGCCAGTAGTATAGGACAGGGAAGAGGCTACACCTTC
abundance: .; j_gene: TRBJ1-2; v_gene: TRBV5-6; d_gene: .; CDR3aa: CASSLGFRATYGYTF; CDR3nt: TGTGCCAGCAGCTTGGGTTTCAGGGCCACCTATGGCTACACCTTC
abundance: .; j_gene: TRBJ2-5; v_gene: TRBV28; d_gene: .; CDR3aa: CASSSKGNYQETQYF; CDR3nt: TGTGCCAGCAGTTCCAAGGGAAATTATCAAGAGACCCAGTACTTC
abundance: .; j_gene: TRBJ2-7; v_gene: TRBV10-3; d_gene: TRBD2; CDR3aa: CAISTSGGAYEQYF; CDR3nt: TGTGCCATCAGTACTAGCGGGGGGGCTTACGAGCAGTACTTC
abundance: .; j_gene: TRBJ1-1; v_gene: TRBV11-2; d_gene: .; CDR3aa: CASSLAGQMNTEAFF; CDR3nt: TGTGCCAGCAGCTTAGCTGGACAAATGAACACTGAAGCTTTCTTT
abundance: .; j_gene: TRBJ2-1; v_gene: TRBV7-8; d_gene: TRBD2; CDR3aa: CASSLTGGGNEQFF; CDR3nt: TGTGCCAGCAGCTTGACCGGCGGGGGTAATGAGCAGTTCTTC
abundance: .; j_gene: TRBJ2-7; v_gene: TRBV7-6; d_gene: .; CDR3aa: CASSPLQTGAHEQYF; CDR3nt: TGTGCCAGCAGCCCCCTCCAAACAGGTGCCCACGAGCAGTACTTC
abundance: .; j_gene: TRBJ2-7; v_gene: TRBV6-5; d_gene: .; CDR3aa: CASSYGRVYYEQYF; CDR3nt: TGTGCCAGCAGTTATGGTCGCGTCTACTACGAGCAGTACTTC
abundance: few; j_gene: TRBJ1-1; v_gene: TRBV6-5; d_gene: TRBD1; CDR3aa: CASSLTGTGSDTEAFF; CDR3nt: TGTGCCAGCAGTTTAACCGGGACAGGGAGCGACACTGAAGCTTTCTTT
abundance: .; j_gene: TRBJ1-4; v_gene: TRBV4-1; d_gene: .; CDR3aa: CASSLLASAGSANEKLFF; CDR3nt: TGCGCCAGCAGCCTCCTCGCGTCCGCCGGTTCAGCTAATGAAAAACTGTTTTTT